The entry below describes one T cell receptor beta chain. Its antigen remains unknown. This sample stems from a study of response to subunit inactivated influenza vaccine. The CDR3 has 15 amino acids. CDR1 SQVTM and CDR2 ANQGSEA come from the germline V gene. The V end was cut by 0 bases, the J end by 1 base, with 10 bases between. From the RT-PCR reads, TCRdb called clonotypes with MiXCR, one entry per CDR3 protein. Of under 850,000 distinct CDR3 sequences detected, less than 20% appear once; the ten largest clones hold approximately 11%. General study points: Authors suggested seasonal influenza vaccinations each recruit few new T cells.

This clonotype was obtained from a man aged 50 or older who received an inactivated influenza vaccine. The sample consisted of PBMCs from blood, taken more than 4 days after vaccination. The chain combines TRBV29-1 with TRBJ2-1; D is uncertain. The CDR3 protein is CSVEEMGRSYNEQFF. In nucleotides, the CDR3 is TGCAGCGTTGAAGAAATGGGTAGGTCCTACAATGAGCAGTTCTTC.